Given below is one TCR beta chain in context. This clone was counted once. No cognate antigen has been identified for it. No much larger clonotype is one base removed from it; base qualities were not supplied. This record belongs to a study of radiation and T cells in renal cell carcinoma (dated by TCRdb to the early 2020s). Regarding the study in general: A total of around 53 samples underwent TCR beta sequencing, made up of about 25 tumors and roughly 27 peripheral blood samples. Across all 55 or so samples, 3.8 million or so unique CDR3 nucleotide sequences encoding about 2.7 million unique CDR3 amino acid sequences were identified. Study-wide findings and limitations: In blood, the top tumor clonotypes increased between baseline and 2 weeks post-radiation and then shrank by 4 weeks, which suggests that tumor-resident clones expanded only transiently. Because pretreatment tumor biopsies were not available, the baseline intratumoral presence of clonotypes could not be determined. Compared with control tumors, irradiated tumors had a greater number of dominant CDR3 motifs, and those motifs took up a bigger portion of the repertoire. Because only small tumor regions of approximately 1 g were available, intratumoral heterogeneity was not captured. Higher TCR clonality was observed in irradiated tumors than in controls, with an average of roughly 50% of the repertoire accounted for by the top 100 clonotypes, compared with roughly 45% in nephrectomy-only tumors. With a single-armed trial design, the study had no way to address how radiation dose or scheduling affects the TCR repertoire.

The immunoSEQ kit was used, according to the manufacturer's recommendations, to generate TCR beta libraries from genomic DNA. To prepare the libraries, a first multiplex PCR with proprietary primers was run, followed by a second PCR that added unique barcodes, and a bead cleanup was done after each round. Each sample batch included a kit-provided positive control reaction and a negative control reaction. The final libraries underwent checking on an Agilent 4200 TapeStation D1000 ScreenTape, volumetric pooling, and quantification by qPCR. Sequencing ran on an Illumina NextSeq500 with a MidOutput 150-cycle cartridge, using 156 Read1 and 15 Index1 cycles with kit custom primers. The pooled library was loaded at around 1.1 pM with a roughly 20% PhiX control spike-in. As for how the authors treated the data: Vendor-processed data were analyzed in R, and a clonotype was defined as all T cells sharing the same CDR3 nucleotide sequence. In the clone abundance analyses, frequencies were normalized to the 10,000 most abundant clones in each sample. Public T cell clones, which averaged fewer than five per sample, were excluded before analysis. The dominant motif analysis was done with ImmunoMap using the PAM10 matrix, a gap penalty of 30, and a homology threshold of 0.3, and motifs with a cumulative frequency of at least 0.01 were considered dominant. Tumor-enriched and baseline blood-enriched clonotypes were defined by at least a 32-fold difference in abundance between compartments. The Baroni-Urbani and Buser coefficient was used to measure tumor-blood repertoire similarity, and groups were compared with two-tailed Wilcoxon tests in R. TCRdb retrieved this table from immuneACCESS and kept in-frame rearrangements only. Not all clones are present; in checked studies, unresolved V genes account for under half, and no reason is known for the remainder. V and J calls and clone size follow that table, whereas D and trimming were derived from the DNA. In this sample the table shows under 5,500 clones, 55% of which occur a single time. The ten top clones hold approximately 50% of the sample.

Interpreted using the paper, the time point label stands for: tumor resected at nephrectomy. According to the study, the label for this sample's treatment or condition signals: 15 Gy SBRT to primary tumor, nephrectomy 4 weeks later. Samples came from a clinical trial, in which primary renal cell carcinomas received 15 Gy stereotactic body radiation therapy followed by nephrectomy 4 weeks later. Renal cell carcinoma with clear cell pathology was present in all patients. Tumors were mechanically dissociated, digested with collagenase/hyaluronidase at 37 °C, processed in gentleMACS C tubes, and stored in liquid nitrogen. The QIAamp DNA Blood Mini Kit (Qiagen) was used to prepare genomic DNA for TCR sequencing. Only samples passing all quality control checks were included in the analyses. The germline V gene encodes CDR1 MGHRA and CDR2 YSYEKL. At the junction V is shortened by 3 bases and J by 4 bases; bases outside the gene matches: 10. From its cysteine to its phenylalanine, the CDR3 spans 16 amino acids. The only DNA kept is the CDR3, 48 bases in frame from the first base.

The sequence derives from a man aged 60-69 years with renal cell carcinoma. The V and J genes are TRBV4-1 and TRBJ1-1; 8 of the junction bases match TRBD1. The specimen was tumor tissue, collected from a patient whose treatment included radiotherapy and nephrectomy. The sequence in DNA is TGCGCCAGCAGCCATGTTCAGGGGGCGCGAGCCACTGAAGCTTTCTTT. Translated, this gives CASSHVQGARATEAFF.